The sequence of this T cell receptor beta chain was determined in a study of early T cells in non-severe SARS-CoV-2 infection. Turning to the study itself: Chains from this unsorted whole-blood bulk RNA could not be paired. Study observations and caveats: Matching against VDJdb likely underestimated virus-specific expansions, favoring anti-spike CD8.

Unique molecular identifiers (one per individual cDNA molecule) were attached. MiXCR, run by TCRdb on the 5' RACE reads, gives a single entry per CDR3 protein. The data show approximately 56,000 distinct CDR3 sequences, about 14% seen once. A few counts support this clonotype. What it recognizes is unknown. This CDR3 contains 12 residues. Germline lookup yields CDR1 LGHDT and CDR2 YNNKEL (reference sequence). Trimming removed 0 bases at V and 7 bases at J, with 4 bases between. Sequenced material: whole blood, taken at baseline. This chain joins TRBV3-1 and TRBJ1-5, with no clear D. The receptor comes from an adult who was a healthcare worker with PCR-confirmed SARS-CoV-2 infection or an uninfected control (not recorded which). In nucleotides, the CDR3 is TGTGCCAGCAGCCAAGAGGGGCAGCCCCAGCATTTT. Amino acid sequence: CASSQEGQPQHF.